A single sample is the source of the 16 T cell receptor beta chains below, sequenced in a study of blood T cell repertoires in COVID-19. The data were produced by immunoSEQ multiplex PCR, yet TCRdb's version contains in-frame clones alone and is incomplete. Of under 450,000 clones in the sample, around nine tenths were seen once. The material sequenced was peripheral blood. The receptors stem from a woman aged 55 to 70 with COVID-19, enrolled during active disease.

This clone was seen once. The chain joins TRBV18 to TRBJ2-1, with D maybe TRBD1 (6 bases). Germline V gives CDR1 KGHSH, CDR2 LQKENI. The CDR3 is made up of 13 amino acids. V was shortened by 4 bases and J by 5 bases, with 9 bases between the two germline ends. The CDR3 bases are TGTGCCAGCTCACATACAGGGAACAATGAGCAGTTCTTC. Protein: CASSHTGNNEQFF.

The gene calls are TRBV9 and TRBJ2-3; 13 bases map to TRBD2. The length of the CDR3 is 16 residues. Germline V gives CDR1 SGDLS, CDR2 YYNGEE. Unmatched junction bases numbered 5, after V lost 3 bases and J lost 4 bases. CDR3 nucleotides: TGTGCCAGCAGCGCTCCCGGGACTAGCGGGGCAGATACGCAGTATTTT. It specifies CASSAPGTSGADTQYF.

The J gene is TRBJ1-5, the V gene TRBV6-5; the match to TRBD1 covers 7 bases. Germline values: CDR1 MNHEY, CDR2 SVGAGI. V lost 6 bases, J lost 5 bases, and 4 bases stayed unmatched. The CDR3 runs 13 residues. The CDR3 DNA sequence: TGTGCCAGCAGACCCGACAGGGATCAGCCCCAGCATTTT. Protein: CASRPDRDQPQHF.

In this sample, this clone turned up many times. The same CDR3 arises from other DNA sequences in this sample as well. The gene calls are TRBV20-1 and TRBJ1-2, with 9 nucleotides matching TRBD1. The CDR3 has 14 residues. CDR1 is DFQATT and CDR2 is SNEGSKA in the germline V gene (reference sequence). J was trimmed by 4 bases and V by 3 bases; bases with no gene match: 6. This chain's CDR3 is CSASTGGAGYGYTF. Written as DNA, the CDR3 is TGCAGTGCTAGTACAGGGGGCGCAGGCTATGGCTACACCTTC.

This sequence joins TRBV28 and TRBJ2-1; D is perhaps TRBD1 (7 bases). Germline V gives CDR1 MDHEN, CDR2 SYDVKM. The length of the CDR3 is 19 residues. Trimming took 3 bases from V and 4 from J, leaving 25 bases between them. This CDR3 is CASSFREGRPGGVYNEQFF. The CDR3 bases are TGTGCCAGCAGTTTTAGAGAGGGGAGGCCAGGGGGAGTGTACAATGAGCAGTTCTTC.

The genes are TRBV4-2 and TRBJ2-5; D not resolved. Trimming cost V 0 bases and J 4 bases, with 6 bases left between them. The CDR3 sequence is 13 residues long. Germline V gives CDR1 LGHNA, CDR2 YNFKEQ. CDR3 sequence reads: CASSQELAETQYF. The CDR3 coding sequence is TGTGCCAGCAGCCAAGAATTGGCAGAGACCCAGTACTTC.

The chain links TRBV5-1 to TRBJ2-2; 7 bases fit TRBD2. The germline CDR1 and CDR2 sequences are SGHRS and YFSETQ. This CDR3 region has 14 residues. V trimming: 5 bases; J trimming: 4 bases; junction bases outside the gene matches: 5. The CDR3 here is CASRGGITTGELFF. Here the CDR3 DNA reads TGCGCCAGCAGGGGAGGGATTACCACCGGGGAGCTGTTTTTT.

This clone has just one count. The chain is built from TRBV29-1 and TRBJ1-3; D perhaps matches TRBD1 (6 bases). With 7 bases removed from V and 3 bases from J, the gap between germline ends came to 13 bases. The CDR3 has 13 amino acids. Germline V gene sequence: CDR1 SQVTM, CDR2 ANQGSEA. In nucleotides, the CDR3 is TGCAGCGGCCTGGGAGGGGGTGGAAACACCATATATTTT. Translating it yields CSGLGGGGNTIYF.

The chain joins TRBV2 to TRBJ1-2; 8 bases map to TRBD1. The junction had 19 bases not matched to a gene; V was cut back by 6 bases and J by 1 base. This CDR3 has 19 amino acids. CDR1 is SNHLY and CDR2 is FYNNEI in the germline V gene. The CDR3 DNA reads TGTGCCAGCAGACACTCCCTGACGGACAGGGCCCCATATAACTATGGCTACACCTTC. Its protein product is CASRHSLTDRAPYNYGYTF.

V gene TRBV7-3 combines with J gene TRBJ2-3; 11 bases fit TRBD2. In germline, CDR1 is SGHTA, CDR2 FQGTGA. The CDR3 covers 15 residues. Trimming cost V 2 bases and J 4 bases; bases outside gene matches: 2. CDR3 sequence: CASSLLAGGADTQYF. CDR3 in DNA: TGTGCCAGCAGCTTACTAGCGGGGGGCGCAGATACGCAGTATTTT.

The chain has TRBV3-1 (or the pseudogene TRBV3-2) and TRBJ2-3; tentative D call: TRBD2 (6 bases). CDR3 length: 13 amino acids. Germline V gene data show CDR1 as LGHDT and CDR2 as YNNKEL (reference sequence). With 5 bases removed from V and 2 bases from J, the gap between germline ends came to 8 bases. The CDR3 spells CASSTDYTDTQYF. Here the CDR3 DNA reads TGTGCCAGCAGCACGGACTACACAGATACGCAGTATTTT.

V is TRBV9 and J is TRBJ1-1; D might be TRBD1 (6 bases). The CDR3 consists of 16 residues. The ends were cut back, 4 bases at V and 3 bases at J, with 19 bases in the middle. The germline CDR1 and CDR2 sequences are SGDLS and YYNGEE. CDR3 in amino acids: CASSKGGALGDTEAFF. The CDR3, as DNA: TGTGCCAGCAGCAAAGGGGGGGCCCTTGGGGACACTGAAGCTTTCTTT.

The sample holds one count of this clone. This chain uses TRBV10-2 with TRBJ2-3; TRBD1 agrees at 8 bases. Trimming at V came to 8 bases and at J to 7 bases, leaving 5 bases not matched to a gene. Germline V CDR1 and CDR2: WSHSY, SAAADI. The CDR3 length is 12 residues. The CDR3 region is CASSGGLNTQYF. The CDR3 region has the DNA TGCGCCAGCTCAGGGGGCTTGAATACGCAGTATTTT.

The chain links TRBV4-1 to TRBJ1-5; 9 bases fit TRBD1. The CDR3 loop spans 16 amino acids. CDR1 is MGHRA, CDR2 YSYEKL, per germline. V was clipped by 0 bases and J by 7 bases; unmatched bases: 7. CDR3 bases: TGCGCCAGCAGCCAAGAATCAGGGACAGGGCACCAGCCCCAGCATTTT. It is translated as CASSQESGTGHQPQHF.

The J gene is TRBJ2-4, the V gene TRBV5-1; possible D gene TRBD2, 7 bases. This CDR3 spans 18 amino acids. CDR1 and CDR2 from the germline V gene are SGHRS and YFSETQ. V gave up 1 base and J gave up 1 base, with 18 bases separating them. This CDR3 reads CASSLNLGGQLAKNIQYF. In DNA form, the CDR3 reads TGCGCCAGCAGCTTGAATCTCGGGGGGCAGCTGGCCAAAAACATTCAGTACTTC.

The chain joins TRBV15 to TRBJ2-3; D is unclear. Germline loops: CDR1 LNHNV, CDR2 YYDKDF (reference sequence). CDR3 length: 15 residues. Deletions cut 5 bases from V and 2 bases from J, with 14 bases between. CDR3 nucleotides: TGTGCCACCAGCCGTGAGGCCTTAACCACAGATACGCAGTATTTT. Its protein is CATSREALTTDTQYF.